This T cell receptor (beta chain) was identified during a study of cytomegalovirus exposure and HLA in healthy donors. Study outcomes and limitations: Presence/absence analyses supposed approximately even sequencing depth among donors.

60 Vbeta and 13 Jbeta primers were used in PCR. Sequencing was performed with immunoSEQ multiplex PCR; in TCRdb, only in-frame clones are kept and a portion is missing. Of around 180,000 clones in the sample, roughly 80% were seen once. Details on this clone: The antigen remains undetermined.

V was pared by 6 bases and J by 4 bases, with 12 bases between. The CDR3 is made up of 14 amino acids. Germline CDR1 and CDR2: SGHTA and FQGNSA. The specimen was PBMCs. This sequence originates from a male donor in good health and CMV-seronegative. The chain links TRBV7-2 to TRBJ1-4, with a tentative D call TRBD1 (6 bases). The CDR3 sequence is CASRGGRGNEKLFF. CDR3 coding DNA: TGTGCCAGCAGGGGGGGGCGGGGTAATGAAAAACTGTTTTTT.